Listed below are T cell receptor beta chains from one sample, sequenced in a study of CD8+CD57+ T cells in acquired aplastic anemia. MiXCR, run by TCRdb on the reads, gives a single entry per CDR3 protein. In the table there are some 180,000 distinct CDR3 sequences, roughly 65% of which are singletons. Sequencing was performed on sorted CD4+, CD8+, or CD8+CD57+ T cells (not recorded which) from PBMCs. These receptors originate from a human donor with aplastic anemia. Each CDR3 is given with its conserved first and last residue. The D gene is left open where the match is weak. Part of the rows lack a size; the others show once, few, many or a class for expanded clones.

V gene	clone size	D gene	J gene	CDR3 DNA	CDR3 protein
TRBV5-1	-	-	TRBJ2-3	TGTGCCAGCAGCTCAACAGGAGTCTCTAGCACAGATACGCAGTATTTT	CASSSTGVSSTDTQYF
TRBV5-1	many	-	TRBJ2-7	TGCGCCAGCACCCCAGGGGGGTTTGAGGAGCAGTACTTC	CASTPGGFEEQYF
TRBV7-9	many	TRBD1	TRBJ1-2	TGTGCCAGCAGCTTAATAGGGGGCGGTGGGGGCTACACCTTC	CASSLIGGGGGYTF
TRBV20-1	-	-	TRBJ1-1	TGCAGTGCTAGAGTGGGAGGTGGGGCCTCGGGCACTGAAGCTTTCTTT	CSARVGGGASGTEAFF
TRBV11-2	-	TRBD1	TRBJ2-7	TGTGCCAGCAGCCTAGGGACAGGGGTGAACGAGCAGTACTTC	CASSLGTGVNEQYF
TRBV20-1	few	TRBD2	TRBJ2-7	TGCAGTGCGACGACTAGCGGGAGGAACGAGCAGTACTTC	CSATTSGRNEQYF
TRBV10-2	many	-	TRBJ2-5	TGCGCCAGCAGTGAGTCGGAGACCCAGTACTTC	CASSESETQYF
TRBV20-1	-	-	TRBJ2-7	TGCAGTGCTAATGGGGGTACGGGAGAGCAGTACTTC	CSANGGTGEQYF
TRBV7-9	once	TRBD2	TRBJ2-7	TGTGCCAGCAGCTTCACCGGGGACTATTACGAGCAGTACTTC	CASSFTGDYYEQYF
TRBV27	many	TRBD1	TRBJ1-2	TGTGCCAGCAGCACGGACAGGGCCTATTATGGCTACACCTTC	CASSTDRAYYGYTF
TRBV20-1	many	TRBD1	TRBJ2-7	TGCAGTGCCCCGGGACAGGGGGGTCCCTACGAGCAGTACTTC	CSAPGQGGPYEQYF
TRBV5-1	-	-	TRBJ2-7	TGCGCCAGCAGCTTTGCCGGACGGACGAGTTCCTACGAGCAGTACTTC	CASSFAGRTSSYEQYF
TRBV5-5	many	-	TRBJ1-5	TGTGCCAGCAGCTATTTCTTAACGCAGCCCCAGCATTTT	CASSYFLTQPQHF
TRBV5-1	-	TRBD1	TRBJ2-1	TGTGCCAGCAGCGAACGACAGGGGGCCTACAATGAGCAGTTCTTC	CASSERQGAYNEQFF
TRBV19	-	-	TRBJ1-1	TGTGCCACTTCGGGTCTGAACACTGAAGCTTTCTTT	CATSGLNTEAFF
TRBV20-1	many	TRBD1	TRBJ2-2	TGCAGTGCTAGGCCGGGACAGGGAAAGAACACCGGGGAGCTGTTTTTT	CSARPGQGKNTGELFF
TRBV7-9	-	-	TRBJ2-6	TGTGCCAGCAGCTTAGGCGGGGGGGCCAACGTCCTGACTTTC	CASSLGGGANVLTF
TRBV20-1	once	TRBD1	TRBJ1-2	TGCAGTGCTTGGAGTCGACAGGGGGCCAACTATGGCTACACCTTC	CSAWSRQGANYGYTF
TRBV20-1	-	-	TRBJ2-1	TGCAGTGCTCCCAGTTCCCAACATTCCTACAATGAGCAGTTCTTC	CSAPSSQHSYNEQFF
TRBV7-6	once	TRBD2	TRBJ2-1	TGTGCCAGCAGCTTAGCTCTTAGCGGGGGGATACATGAGCAGTTCTTC	CASSLALSGGIHEQFF
TRBV5-1	many	-	TRBJ1-1	TGCGCCAGCAGCTTGAACAGGAACACTGAAGCTTTCTTT	CASSLNRNTEAFF
TRBV20-1	-	TRBD2	TRBJ2-2	TGCAGTGCTAGAGATTTCGCGGGGGGCACCGCCGGGGAGCTGTTTTTT	CSARDFAGGTAGELFF
TRBV7-8	once	-	TRBJ2-5	TGTGCCAGCAGCTTAGCGAGGGGTGGCAATCAGCCCCAGTACTTC	CASSLARGGNQPQYF
TRBV30	many	-	TRBJ2-3	TGTGCCTGGACCTTAGGGGGTACGCAGTATTTT	CAWTLGGTQYF
TRBV6-5	few	TRBD2	TRBJ2-5	TGTGCCAGCAGTGATACCGGGACTAGCGGCCAAGAGACCCAGTACTTC	CASSDTGTSGQETQYF
TRBV7-9	-	-	TRBJ1-6	TGTGCCAGCAGCCCCACGTTGACGGTAGATTCACCCCTCCACTTT	CASSPTLTVDSPLHF
TRBV20-1	-	-	TRBJ2-5	TGCAGTGCTAGAGACCGACTAGTCCAAGAGACCCAGTACTTC	CSARDRLVQETQYF
TRBV9	-	TRBD1	TRBJ2-1	TGTGCCAGCAGCGTAGTGACAGGGGGAGATACGTACAATGAGCAGTTCTTC	CASSVVTGGDTYNEQFF
TRBV7-9	-	-	TRBJ1-1	TGTGCCAGCAGCTTAGGGTCTGGGATGAGAACTGAAGCTTTCTTT	CASSLGSGMRTEAFF
TRBV7-9	-	-	TRBJ2-7	TGTGCCAGCAGCTTAGTCGGGTATGGGTACGAGCAGTACTTC	CASSLVGYGYEQYF
TRBV7-6	few	-	TRBJ2-1	TGTGCCACCAGAGGGGTCTCCTACAATGAGCAGTTCTTC	CATRGVSYNEQFF
TRBV20-1	-	-	TRBJ2-5	TGCAGTGCTACATGGACGGATGCGGAGACCCAGTACTTC	CSATWTDAETQYF
TRBV19	many	-	TRBJ1-1	TGTGCCGCCCGGGACACCAACACTGAAGCTTTCTTT	CAARDTNTEAFF
TRBV7-8	-	TRBD2	TRBJ2-5	TGTGCCAGCAGCGGTAGCGGGGGGGCGGCCCAAGAGACCCAGTACTTC	CASSGSGGAAQETQYF
TRBV20-1	few	-	TRBJ1-6	TGCAGTGCTAGAGATTTGGAGGGTTCACCCCTCCACTTT	CSARDLEGSPLHF
TRBV2	-	TRBD2	TRBJ2-7	TGTGCCAGCAGGACGGGGGGGATCGGTTACGAGCAGTACTTC	CASRTGGIGYEQYF
TRBV5-8	many	-	TRBJ2-7	TGTGCCAGCAGCTCAGAGGTTGGGGGGTACGAGCAGTACTTC	CASSSEVGGYEQYF
TRBV10-3	-	-	TRBJ2-1	TGTGCCATCAGTGGTGGGGATGAGCAGTTCTTC	CAISGGDEQFF
TRBV20-1	-	-	TRBJ2-1	TGCAGTGCTAGAAATTTGCATGAGCAGTTCTTC	CSARNLHEQFF
TRBV7-2	-	-	TRBJ2-3	TGTGCCAGCAGCTCACGGCCATTGAGCACAGATACGCAGTATTTT	CASSSRPLSTDTQYF
TRBV7-8	once	-	TRBJ1-3	TGTGCCAGCAGCTTAGACAGCTTCTCTGGAAACACCATATATTTT	CASSLDSFSGNTIYF
TRBV19	-	-	TRBJ2-5	TGTGCCAGTAGTCACCGTCCGGGAGAGACCCAGTACTTC	CASSHRPGETQYF
TRBV28	-	-	TRBJ2-7	TGTGCCAGCAGTTTTTGGACTCCCACCGTCATAGGAGGCGAGCAGTACTTC	CASSFWTPTVIGGEQYF
TRBV7-9	-	-	TRBJ2-1	TGTGCAGCCGGCGGGAAGGCGCTTTCCTACAATGAGCAGTTCTTC	CAAGGKALSYNEQFF
TRBV6-6	-	TRBD1	TRBJ2-2	TGTGCCAGCAGTCCGCAGGGGGCGCGCGCCGGGGAGCTGTTTTTT	CASSPQGARAGELFF